The 11 T cell receptor beta chains below all came from one sample that was sequenced in a study of technical replicates of blood from a few donors. Some clones are missing from TCRdb's copy, which holds only in-frame ones; the method was immunoSEQ multiplex PCR. The sample carries some 87,000 clones, about 96% recorded once. What was sequenced was T cells isolated from PBMCs. These receptors were collected from a human donor in good health.

The chain links TRBV15 to TRBJ2-2; 10 bases are shared with TRBD1. This CDR3 region has 15 residues. Germline CDR1 is LNHNV and CDR2 is YYDKDF (reference sequence). J gave up 9 bases and V 4 bases, and 8 bases lay outside the gene matches. CDR3 in DNA: TGTGCCACCAGCACGACAGGGGGCTTTTTCCGGGAGCTGTTTTTT. Translated, it gives CATSTTGGFFRELFF.

This chain links TRBV29-1 with TRBJ1-2; maybe TRBD1 (5 bases). Germline CDR1 SQVTM, CDR2 ANQGSEA. CDR3 length: 12 residues. Trimming removed 0 bases at V and 10 bases at J, with 12 bases between. CDR3 in amino acids: CSVEESRGVYTF. As DNA, the CDR3 is TGCAGCGTTGAAGAAAGTCGGGGGGTCTACACCTTC.

The chain links TRBV5-4 to TRBJ2-7; TRBD2 matches 9 bases. Germline-derived CDR1 and CDR2 are SGHNT and YYREEE (reference sequence). Losses at the gene ends were 4 bases for V and 0 bases for J; bases not matched to a gene: 5. The CDR3 is made up of 15 amino acids. The CDR3 protein is CASSQSSGNSYEQYF. The CDR3 bases are TGTGCCAGCAGCCAATCTAGCGGGAACTCCTACGAGCAGTACTTC.

The V gene is TRBV4-1, the J gene TRBJ1-3, with a possible D match to TRBD1 (5 bases). The CDR3 runs to 15 residues. Germline CDR1 MGHRA, CDR2 YSYEKL. V was shortened by 0 bases and J by 4 bases, with 10 bases between the two germline ends. The CDR3, as DNA: TGCGCCAGCAGCCAAGATTGGGACTTAGGAAACACCATATATTTT. Translated, it gives CASSQDWDLGNTIYF.

The rearrangement uses TRBV27 and TRBJ1-4; 10 bases map to TRBD1. V lost 2 bases to trimming and J lost 10 bases; unmatched junction nucleotides: 10. The germline gives CDR1 MNHEY, CDR2 SMNVEV (reference sequence). This CDR3 has 16 residues. DNA of the CDR3: TGTGCCAGCAGTTTAAGAGGGGGACAGGGGCTGAGAAAACTGTTTTTT. This encodes CASSLRGGQGLRKLFF.

The V gene is TRBV19, the J gene TRBJ1-5; D call uncertain. CDR1 and CDR2 (germline): LNHDA, SQIVND (reference sequence). V was shortened by 8 bases and J by 6 bases, with 14 bases between the two germline ends. There are 13 residues in the CDR3. The CDR3 region has the DNA TGTGCCAGTCGTCTCGAGGGCATTCAGCCCCAGCATTTT. Its translation is CASRLEGIQPQHF.

This chain connects TRBV11-3 to TRBJ2-1; D call uncertain. This CDR3 spans 15 amino acids. Germline CDR1 SGHNT, CDR2 YENEEA. Trimming pared 0 bases from V and 6 bases from J, leaving 12 bases between. CDR3: CASSLDALTVNEQFF. CDR3 sequence (DNA): TGTGCCAGCAGCTTAGACGCTTTAACGGTCAATGAGCAGTTCTTC.

This clone was seen once. The rearrangement joins TRBV6-4 to TRBJ2-1; TRBD2 matches at 10 bases. The V gene's germline CDR1 is MRHNA and CDR2 SNTAGT. The CDR3 has 15 residues. Trimming at V came to 8 bases and at J to 7 bases, leaving 11 bases not matched to a gene. CDR3 DNA sequence: TGTGCCAGCCCACGGGTAGCGGGAGGTTATAATGAGCAGTTCTTC. It translates to CASPRVAGGYNEQFF.

This clone was picked up one time. The CDR3 region is CASSETGRETQYF. The CDR3 coding sequence is TGTGCCAGCAGTGAGACAGGGCGAGAGACCCAGTACTTC. The V and J genes are TRBV25-1 and TRBJ2-5; 7 bases are shared with TRBD1. Trimming cost V 3 bases and J 4 bases; bases outside gene matches: 2. The CDR3 sequence is 13 residues long. From germline, CDR1 is MGHDK and CDR2 SYGVNS.

This chain links TRBV6-6 with TRBJ2-7; no definite D call. Per the germline V gene, CDR1 is MNHNY and CDR2 is SVGAGI (reference sequence). V lost 8 bases to trimming and J lost 3 bases, with 8 bases between them. This CDR3 comprises 11 residues. The chain's CDR3 is CASATGYEQYF. CDR3 DNA: TGTGCCAGCGCAACGGGCTACGAGCAGTACTTC.

In DNA form, the CDR3 reads TGTGCCAGCAGCCCGCAGGTCTACAATGAGCAGTTCTTC. Translated: CASSPQVYNEQFF. The rearrangement links TRBV11-3 to TRBJ2-1; no reliable D call. CDR1 SGHNT and CDR2 YENEEA come from the germline V gene. Trimming shortened V by 5 bases and J by 3 bases, and 8 bases separated the two germline ends. This CDR3 comprises 13 residues.